The text below deals with one TCR beta chain. The antigen it recognizes is unknown. It has no much larger one-base neighbor in the sample; base qualities were not kept. The data originate from a study of blood T cell repertoires in COVID-19 (dated by TCRdb to the early 2020s). For the wider study: Collaborator samples came from the United States, Italy and Spain and covered acute and convalescent phases of COVID-19. The prospective study material was composed of cDNA or gDNA derived from T cells, B-cell-depleted T cells, or PBMCs. Subjects who had been exposed to COVID-19, were actively infected with it, or had recovered from it provided the deeply sampled blood TCRbeta repertoires that made up the dataset. The repertoires were released in a freely available public database meant as a resource for research on the immune response to SARS-CoV-2. The samples were drawn from two sources: the first 160 participants of the ongoing ImmuneRACE study, and approximately 1,300 subjects contributed by 6 global collaborators. A de-identified subject ID, COVID-19 status, age in years and sex were almost always included in the sample metadata. Where available, HLA class I and class II types were taken from metadata supplied by the sample provider and were not determined by assay-based typing.

The immunoSEQ Assay, a bias-controlled multiplex PCR, was used to amplify TCRbeta CDR3 regions from genomic DNA. The authors' analysis ran thus. Within the assay, amplification of reference gene primers was used to estimate how many nucleated cells each sample contained. Sequence reads were collapsed and filtered to measure the absolute abundance of every unique TCRbeta CDR3 rearrangement. For each sample, productive Simpson clonality was calculated by taking the square root of Simpson's diversity index across productive rearrangements. TCRdb retrieved this table from immuneACCESS and kept in-frame rearrangements only. Not all clones are present; in checked studies, unresolved V genes account for under half, and no reason is known for the remainder. V and J calls and clone size are as listed in that table; D and trimming were resolved from the DNA. The sample table records roughly 150,000 clones; over 80% of these occur just once. 7.5% to 10% of the sample comes from the top ten.

At one collaborating source in Seattle, patients were enrolled during active infection and were followed longitudinally through the course of disease. The collaborating institutions used their own protocols to collect whole blood in K2EDTA tubes. For TCRbeta analysis, collaborator samples were shipped as frozen whole blood, as isolated PBMCs, or as DNA extracted from either sample type. In the germline V gene, CDR1 corresponds to KGHSH and CDR2 to LQKENI. V gives up 3 bases and J gives up 0 bases, and the segment between their germline ends measures 9 bases. The CDR3 goes from the cysteine to the phenylalanine over 15 residues. Solely the CDR3 DNA is kept, with 45 bases framed from the first base. The paper's findings and limits, for the study overall: Clinical and demographic metadata were provided uncurated, with the amount varying by source and participant.

The TCR was taken from a woman older than 75 with COVID-19, enrolled during active disease. The receptor chain draws on TRBV18 and TRBJ1-3; confidence is insufficient to name the D gene. Sequenced input: peripheral blood. The CDR3 reads CASSPVPSSGNTIYF. The bases read TGTGCCAGCTCACCCGTCCCGAGCTCTGGAAACACCATATATTTT.